One sample yielded the 24 T cell receptor beta chains listed below, sequenced in a study of identical twins. Each CDR3 protein is one row after TCRdb ran MiXCR on the 5' RACE reads. The table includes 260,000 or so distinct CDR3 sequences, 7% to 8.5% detected once. These same records also appear under a second study, on yellow fever vaccine responses in identical twins.

Sequencing used CD8+ T cells sorted from blood. The receptor set was obtained from a woman aged 18 to 35 in good health.

V is TRBV13 and J is TRBJ2-6; TRBD2 matches at 7 bases. The length of the CDR3 is 15 residues. Trimming at V came to 7 bases and at J to 2 bases, leaving 5 bases not matched to a gene. The germline gives CDR1 PRHDT, CDR2 FYEKMQ (reference sequence). CDR3 loop: CASTPRGAGANVLTF. In DNA form, the CDR3 reads TGTGCCAGCACCCCCCGGGGGGCTGGGGCCAACGTCCTGACTTTC. The complete variable domain, with remaining parts taken from reference TRBV13 and TRBJ2-6, reads AAGVIQSPRHLIKEKRETATLKCYPIPRHDTVYWYQQGPGQDPQFLISFYEKMQSDKGSIPDRFSAQQFSDYHSELNMSSLELGDSALYFCASTPRGAGANVLTFGAGSRLTVL.

The rearrangement joins TRBV24-1 to TRBJ2-1; TRBD1 matches 10 bases. The ends lost 12 bases at V and 0 bases at J; junction bases unmatched: 7. CDR3 length: 15 amino acids. Germline V gene lookup returns CDR1 KGHDR and CDR2 SFDVKD. For the CDR3, the DNA is TGTGCCTCTACTAGGGACAGGGGCTCCTACAATGAGCAGTTCTTC. This encodes CASTRDRGSYNEQFF.

The V call is TRBV6-2 or TRBV6-3, the J call TRBJ2-5; 8 bases are shared with TRBD2. The CDR3 contains 18 residues. Germline assignment: CDR1 MNHEY and CDR2 SVGEGT. After removal of 5 bases from V and 5 bases from J, the junction contained 19 bases not matched to a gene. The CDR3 loop is CASSIGTDGGGIRETQYF. CDR3 DNA: TGTGCCAGCAGTATTGGGACCGACGGCGGGGGGATTCGGGAGACCCAGTACTTC.

The gene calls are TRBV10-2 and TRBJ2-7; TRBD2 is a possible D gene (5 bases). V lost 6 bases and J 0 bases, leaving 9 bases between the germline ends. CDR3 size: 13 residues. CDR1 WSHSY and CDR2 SAAADI come from the germline V gene. This CDR3 is CASSGRGSYEQYF. The CDR3 DNA follows: TGCGCCAGCAGCGGACGGGGCTCCTACGAGCAGTACTTC.

The chain combines TRBV11-3 with TRBJ2-1, with TRBD2 matching over 8 bases. Germline V lookup: CDR1 SGHNT, CDR2 YENEEA. V lost 5 bases to trimming and J lost 4 bases; unmatched junction nucleotides: 7. The CDR3 sequence is 15 residues long. The DNA for the CDR3 is TGTGCCAGCAGCAAGACTAGCGAGAAATACAATGAGCAGTTCTTC. It translates to CASSKTSEKYNEQFF.

There are a few counts of this clonotype. This chain links TRBV9 with TRBJ2-5; 11 nucleotides line up with TRBD1. The length of the CDR3 is 15 residues. Germline V gene lookup returns CDR1 SGDLS and CDR2 YYNGEE. V lost 6 bases and J lost 5; bases outside the gene matches: 9. Here the CDR3 DNA reads TGTGCCAGCACCACAGGACAGGGGGCAGGGGAGACCCAGTACTTC. This encodes CASTTGQGAGETQYF.

This clonotype was observed a handful of times. The chain employs TRBV4-1 and TRBJ2-1; D is ambiguous. Germline CDR1 reads MGHRA; CDR2 reads YSYEKL. The CDR3 has 16 residues. Trimming cost V 4 bases and J 10 bases, with 23 bases left between them. This CDR3 reads CASSPRRPDLSGEQFF. The CDR3, as DNA: TGCGCCAGCAGCCCAAGACGACCCGACTTGTCCGGCGAGCAGTTCTTC.

J is TRBJ1-1 and V is TRBV6-5; TRBD1 aligns across 8 bases. The CDR3 is made up of 14 amino acids. Germline loops: CDR1 MNHEY, CDR2 SVGAGI. Germline trimming cut 4 bases from V and 3 bases from J; bases unmatched to any gene: 4. CDR3 nucleotide sequence: TGTGCCAGCAGTTCAGGGGGCTCGGACACTGAAGCTTTCTTT. Its translation is CASSSGGSDTEAFF.

This clonotype has a handful of counts. The gene calls are TRBV5-6 and TRBJ1-1, with a tentative D call TRBD1 (6 bases). With 0 bases removed from V and 5 bases from J, the gap between germline ends came to 14 bases. The CDR3 runs 15 residues. Germline V gene sequence: CDR1 SGHDT, CDR2 YYEEEE. CDR3 in amino acids: CASSLAGGGRTEAFF. Here the CDR3 DNA reads TGTGCCAGCAGCTTGGCGGGGGGGGGCCGGACTGAAGCTTTCTTT.

The chain recombines TRBV28 with TRBJ2-1; D may be TRBD2 (6 bases). Germline assignment: CDR1 MDHEN and CDR2 SYDVKM. The CDR3 runs 15 residues. Trimming shortened V by 3 bases and J by 7 bases, and 16 bases separated the two germline ends. The CDR3 reads CASSFLASNANEQFF. The CDR3 region has the DNA TGTGCCAGCAGTTTCCTAGCGAGCAATGCGAATGAGCAGTTCTTC.

In its sample, this clonotype was seen a few times. This chain connects TRBV2 to TRBJ2-7; D perhaps matches TRBD2 (6 bases). The length of the CDR3 is 13 residues. The germline gives CDR1 SNHLY, CDR2 FYNNEI. V lost 6 bases and J 0 bases, leaving 9 bases between the germline ends. CDR3 bases: TGTGCCAGCAGGCCTAGCGCCTCCTACGAGCAGTACTTC. Encoded protein: CASRPSASYEQYF.

The chain links TRBV9 to TRBJ2-5; D assignment may be TRBD1 or TRBD2 (5 bases each). Trimming removed 4 bases at V and 2 bases at J, with 15 bases between. CDR3 length: 15 amino acids. In germline, CDR1 is SGDLS, CDR2 YYNGEE. CDR3 protein: CASSSLGTRQETQYF. The DNA for the CDR3 is TGTGCCAGCAGCTCTCTAGGGACCAGACAAGAGACCCAGTACTTC. The variable domain in full, completed from reference TRBV9 and TRBJ2-5, reads DSGVTQTPKHLITATGQRVTLRCSPRSGDLSVYWYQQSLDQGLQFLIQYYNGEERAKGNILERFSAQQFPDLHSELNLSSLELGDSALYFCASSSLGTRQETQYFGPGTRLLVL.

This clonotype was seen more than once but under ten times. This chain uses TRBV2 with TRBJ1-6, with TRBD1 as a possible D gene (5 bases). Germline V gene data show CDR1 as SNHLY and CDR2 as FYNNEI. The CDR3 runs to 22 residues. Trimming took 0 bases from V and 0 from J, leaving 24 bases between them. This CDR3 is CASSEAGGRDPPYPSYNSPLHF. Written as DNA, the CDR3 is TGTGCCAGCAGTGAAGCGGGAGGGAGGGACCCACCCTACCCCTCCTATAATTCACCCCTCCACTTT. Variable domain in full (rest from reference TRBV2 and TRBJ1-6): EPEVTQTPSHQVTQMGQEVILRCVPISNHLYFYWYRQILGQKVEFLVSFYNNEISEKSEIFDDQFSVERPDGSNFTLKIRSTKLEDSAMYFCASSEAGGRDPPYPSYNSPLHFGNGTRLTVT.

This clonotype was seen ten or more times. The rearrangement joins TRBV5-1 to TRBJ2-2; D is undetermined. The CDR3 sequence is 11 residues long. Germline values: CDR1 SGHRS, CDR2 YFSETQ. Deletions cut 8 bases from V and 3 bases from J, with 5 bases between. The CDR3 DNA is TGCGCCAGTAGAGACACCGGGGAGCTGTTTTTT. Its translation: CASRDTGELFF.

The rearrangement joins TRBV7-8 to TRBJ2-1; D gene uncertain. Trimming removed 0 bases from V and 10 bases from J, with 10 bases in between. The CDR3 runs to 13 residues. Germline loops: CDR1 SGHVS, CDR2 FQNEAQ. The CDR3 sequence: CASSLASRREQFF. CDR3 nucleotides: TGTGCCAGCAGCTTAGCTTCCCGAAGGGAGCAGTTCTTC.

The chain links TRBV15 to TRBJ1-2; D perhaps matches TRBD1 (6 bases). V shed 0 bases and J shed 3 bases, with 11 bases lying between them. The CDR3 sequence is 15 residues long. Germline V gives CDR1 LNHNV, CDR2 YYDKDF (reference sequence). CDR3 DNA: TGTGCCACCAGCAGAGATGGGGACACGGACTATGGCTACACCTTC. Translation: CATSRDGDTDYGYTF.

This chain links TRBV12-3 or TRBV12-4 with TRBJ2-7, with a possible D match to TRBD2 (5 bases). V shed 10 bases and J shed 4 bases, with 14 bases lying between them. The CDR3 length is 12 residues. The CDR3 protein is CAILIRGYEQYF. The CDR3 coding sequence is TGTGCCATACTAATCCGGGGTTACGAGCAGTACTTC.

This clonotype was seen many times. The rearrangement uses TRBV5-1 and TRBJ2-1; perhaps TRBD1 as D (6 bases). Trimming shortened V by 3 bases and J by 9 bases, and 19 bases separated the two germline ends. Germline assignment: CDR1 SGHRS and CDR2 YFSETQ. CDR3 size: 15 residues. CDR3 nucleotide sequence: TGCGCCAGCAGCTCCGGGACAACGTCTGGGAGTGAGCAGTTCTTC. This gives the protein CASSSGTTSGSEQFF. The complete variable domain, with remaining parts taken from reference TRBV5-1 and TRBJ2-1, reads KAGVTQTPRYLIKTRGQQVTLSCSPISGHRSVSWYQQTPGQGLQFLFEYFSETQRNKGNFPGRFSGRQFSNSRSEMNVSTLELGDSALYLCASSSGTTSGSEQFFGPGTRLTVL.

This clonotype has at least ten counts. This chain links TRBV20-1 with TRBJ1-5; D gene unclear. The CDR3 totals 12 residues. V was clipped by 0 bases and J by 7 bases, with 7 bases between them. CDR1 and CDR2 from the germline V gene are DFQATT and SNEGSKA (reference sequence). CDR3 in amino acids: CSAREGGQPQHF. For the CDR3, the DNA is TGCAGTGCTAGAGAGGGCGGCCAGCCCCAGCATTTT.

The chain couples TRBV9 to TRBJ2-3; 10 bases match TRBD2. J was trimmed by 4 bases and V by 2 bases; bases with no gene match: 4. There are 15 residues in the CDR3. The germline CDR1 and CDR2 sequences are SGDLS and YYNGEE. The CDR3 loop reads CASSVLAGVADTQYF. DNA of the CDR3: TGTGCCAGCAGCGTCCTAGCGGGAGTCGCAGATACGCAGTATTTT.

V and J are TRBV20-1 and TRBJ2-7; unclear D gene. Trimming took 3 bases from V and 4 from J, leaving 10 bases between them. CDR1 DFQATT and CDR2 SNEGSKA come from the germline V gene (reference sequence). CDR3 length: 12 residues. The CDR3 region has the DNA TGCAGTGCTAGTTATCTGACATACGAGCAGTACTTC. Its protein is CSASYLTYEQYF.

This clonotype was counted many times. The chain couples TRBV5-4 to TRBJ2-7, with 14 nucleotides matching TRBD2. This CDR3 spans 13 amino acids. CDR1 and CDR2 from the germline V gene are SGHNT and YYREEE (reference sequence). J lost 12 bases, V lost 0 bases, and 2 bases had no gene match. The CDR3 DNA follows: TGTGCCAGCAGCTTGGGGACTAGCGGGAGGATGTACTTC. Protein sequence: CASSLGTSGRMYF.

V and J are TRBV27 and TRBJ2-5, with TRBD1 identical over 7 bases. This CDR3 contains 15 residues. From germline, CDR1 is MNHEY and CDR2 SMNVEV (reference sequence). V dropped 7 bases and J dropped 2; count of bases not matched to a gene: 10. The CDR3 coding sequence is TGTGCCAGCAAGTACCGGGACAGAGTACAAGAGACCCAGTACTTC. It specifies CASKYRDRVQETQYF.

This clonotype was seen a handful of times. The V gene is TRBV27, the J gene TRBJ2-5; 7 positions match TRBD2. The CDR3 is 15 residues long. CDR1 is MNHEY and CDR2 is SMNVEV in the germline V gene (reference sequence). Trimming cost V 4 bases and J 1 base; bases outside gene matches: 6. The CDR3, as DNA: TGTGCCAGCAGTTGGGGAGGGAGGACCCAAGAGACCCAGTACTTC. Its translation: CASSWGGRTQETQYF.